The 26 T cell receptor beta chains below were found in one sample sequenced in a study of blood T cell repertoires in COVID-19. The protocol was immunoSEQ multiplex PCR, while the TCRdb copy is restricted to in-frame clones and leaves out a portion. In the table there are 53,000 or so clones, approximately 79% of which are singletons. The material sequenced was peripheral blood. The receptors originated from a man aged 55-75 years with acute or convalescent COVID-19.

This clone was observed a single time. V usage is TRBV27 and J usage is TRBJ1-3; possible D gene TRBD1, 5 bases. V lost 8 bases and J lost 4, with 12 bases in between. The germline V gene encodes CDR1 MNHEY and CDR2 SMNVEV (reference sequence). The CDR3 length is 13 residues. Here the CDR3 reads CASRQSSGNTIYF. For the CDR3, the DNA is TGTGCCAGCCGACAGTCGTCAGGAAACACCATATATTTT.

The chain uses TRBV15 and TRBJ2-1; 10 bases match TRBD2. The CDR3 runs to 18 residues. Germline CDR1 and CDR2: LNHNV and YYDKDF (reference sequence). With 5 bases clipped from V and 9 bases from J, the junction kept 19 bases outside the gene matches. The CDR3 sequence: CATSEGEASGRRAREQFF. For the CDR3, the DNA is TGTGCCACCAGCGAAGGGGAGGCTAGCGGGAGAAGGGCACGTGAGCAGTTCTTC.

The table lists this clone with a few counts. The chain carries TRBV7-2 and TRBJ2-6; D not certain. V lost 5 bases, J lost 2 bases, and 13 bases lay in between. This CDR3 contains 16 residues. Germline V gene lookup returns CDR1 SGHTA and CDR2 FQGNSA. Here the CDR3 reads CASSLNAGPGANVLTF. The DNA of the CDR3 is TGTGCCAGCAGCCTAAATGCTGGGCCTGGGGCCAACGTCCTGACTTTC.

On this clone: A junction boundary mismatches the germline segment, possibly from a read error. V gene TRBV6-1 combines with J gene TRBJ2-7; no definite D call. The CDR3 sequence is 14 residues long. CDR1 is MNHNS and CDR2 is SASEGT in the germline V gene. DNA of the CDR3: TGTGCCAGCAGTGAAAATCACAGAGAATACGATCAGTACTTC. It codes for CASSENHREYDQYF.

CDR3 in DNA: TGTGCCAGCAGCACGACAGTCCAAGAGACCCAGTACTTC. Encoded protein: CASSTTVQETQYF. V is TRBV4-2 and J is TRBJ2-5; D perhaps matches TRBD1 (5 bases). The CDR3 spans 13 residues. Germline V lookup: CDR1 LGHNA, CDR2 YNFKEQ. V lost 5 bases to trimming and J lost 1 base, with 8 bases between them.

This chain joins TRBV29-1 and TRBJ2-5; D call uncertain. The CDR3 spans 14 residues. V dropped 4 bases and J dropped 2 bases, with 14 bases sitting between them. The V gene's germline CDR1 is SQVTM and CDR2 ANQGSEA. DNA for the CDR3: TGCAGCGTTGCGCGGCAATCACCACAAGAGACCCAGTACTTC. This translates into CSVARQSPQETQYF.

V usage is TRBV7-9 and J usage is TRBJ2-7; 9 bases map to TRBD1. The CDR3 runs to 16 residues. V trimming: 4 bases; J trimming: 3 bases; junction bases outside the gene matches: 10. From germline, CDR1 is SEHNR and CDR2 FQNEAQ (reference sequence). The CDR3: CASSSPWTGDLYEQYF. The CDR3 bases are TGTGCCAGCAGCTCGCCTTGGACAGGGGATCTCTACGAGCAGTACTTC.

The genes are TRBV2 and TRBJ1-3; D possibly corresponds to TRBD1 (6 bases). Germline-derived CDR1 and CDR2 are SNHLY and FYNNEI. The CDR3 loop spans 14 amino acids. The germline V and J ends were trimmed by 7 bases and 1 base, with 11 bases remaining between them. The CDR3 loop reads CASNLQGSGNTIYF. For the CDR3, the DNA is TGTGCCAGCAACCTACAGGGTTCTGGAAACACCATATATTTT.

The genes are TRBV5-4 and TRBJ2-5, with 8 positions matching TRBD2. The CDR3 consists of 16 residues. The V segment lost 4 bases and the J segment 2 bases; nucleotides outside the gene matches: 10. Germline CDR1 reads SGHNT; CDR2 reads YYREEE (reference sequence). In nucleotides, the CDR3 is TGTGCCAGCAGCCGCGGGGGAGCGGGAGATCAAGAGACCCAGTACTTC. It encodes CASSRGGAGDQETQYF.

The V and J genes are TRBV11-1 and TRBJ2-3; D may be TRBD2 (6 bases). The germline CDR1 and CDR2 sequences are SGHAT and FQDESV (reference sequence). V lost 3 bases and J lost 2, with 12 bases in between. The CDR3 runs 15 residues. This chain's CDR3 is CASSFRGRITDTQYF. The CDR3 nucleotides read TGTGCCAGCAGCTTCCGGGGGAGGATCACAGATACGCAGTATTTT.

J is TRBJ1-3 and V is TRBV20-1, with D maybe TRBD1 (6 bases). The V gene lost 3 bases and the J gene lost 0 bases, with 21 bases spanning the gap. Per germline, CDR1 DFQATT and CDR2 SNEGSKA (reference sequence). The CDR3 sequence is 18 residues long. CDR3: CSASSLAGAPSSGNTIYF. As DNA, the CDR3 is TGCAGTGCTAGTAGTCTGGCAGGGGCTCCTTCCTCTGGAAACACCATATATTTT.

The genes are TRBV30 and TRBJ2-3, with D maybe TRBD2 (6 bases). CDR1 is GTSNPN, CDR2 SVGIG, per germline (reference sequence). Trimming took 3 bases from V and 10 from J, leaving 20 bases between them. CDR3 size: 14 residues. The CDR3 DNA reads as TGTGCCTGGAGACCGGCGGGACCGCACTCTGCGCAGTATTTT. The encoded protein is CAWRPAGPHSAQYF. The full variable domain, its missing parts supplied by reference TRBV30 and TRBJ2-3, is SQTIHQWPATLVQPVGSPLSLECTVEGTSNPNLYWYRQAAGRGLQLLFYSVGIGQISSEVPQNLSASRPQDRQFILSSKKLLLSDSGFYLCAWRPAGPHSAQYFGPGTRLTVL.

This chain connects TRBV27 to TRBJ2-5; D possibly corresponds to TRBD1 (5 bases). This CDR3 is 13 amino acids long. Germline V CDR1 and CDR2: MNHEY, SMNVEV (reference sequence). V lost 4 bases and J 2 bases, leaving 8 bases between the germline ends. The CDR3 sequence is CASSWTKQETQYF. The CDR3 DNA reads as TGTGCCAGCAGTTGGACAAAACAAGAGACCCAGTACTTC.

The V call is TRBV7-8, the J call TRBJ1-4; 9 positions agree with TRBD1. The CDR3 totals 16 residues. Per the germline V gene, CDR1 is SGHVS and CDR2 is FQNEAQ. Trimming at V came to 2 bases and at J to 8 bases, leaving 9 bases not matched to a gene. The CDR3, as DNA: TGTGCCAGCAGCTTAAGACAGGGGGGTCAGGTCGAAAAACTGTTTTTT. The encoded protein is CASSLRQGGQVEKLFF. Based on the CDR3 plus reference TRBV7-8 and TRBJ1-4, the full variable domain is GAGVSQSPRYKVAKRGQDVALRCDPISGHVSLFWYQQALGQGPEFLTYFQNEAQLDKSGLPSDRFFAERPEGSVSTLKIQRTQQEDSAVYLCASSLRQGGQVEKLFFGSGTQLSVL.

This clone was observed a handful of times. The rearrangement links TRBV6-2 or TRBV6-3 to TRBJ2-1; TRBD1 matches at 7 bases. This CDR3 spans 16 amino acids. Germline V gene data show CDR1 as MNHEY and CDR2 as SVGEGT. The trim removed 0 bases at V and 8 bases at J, leaving 10 bases unmatched. CDR3 sequence reads: CASSYSKVRGRDEQFF. In DNA form, the CDR3 reads TGTGCCAGCAGTTACTCGAAGGTGAGGGGGCGGGATGAGCAGTTCTTC.

DNA of the CDR3: TGTGCCAGCACTTTCGGACAGGGGACCTACGAGCAGTACTTC. This encodes CASTFGQGTYEQYF. This chain links TRBV6-5 with TRBJ2-7; TRBD1 matches 9 bases. The V and J ends lost 7 bases and 2 bases, in that order; junction bases with no gene match: 6. This CDR3 is built from 14 residues. Germline V gene lookup returns CDR1 MNHEY and CDR2 SVGAGI.

The gene calls are TRBV5-8 and TRBJ1-2; perhaps TRBD1 as D (6 bases). Germline values: CDR1 SGHTS, CDR2 YDEGEE. V lost 3 bases to trimming and J lost 6 bases, with 9 bases between them. This CDR3 spans 12 amino acids. CDR3 nucleotide sequence: TGTGCCAGCAGCTACAGGGCGCATGGCTACACCTTC. Its translation: CASSYRAHGYTF.

The J gene is TRBJ2-3, the V gene TRBV19, with 7 positions matching TRBD1. Looked up from germline, CDR1 is LNHDA and CDR2 is SQIVND (reference sequence). Trimming took 3 bases from V and 5 from J; bases not matched to a gene: 20. The CDR3 covers 19 residues. The CDR3 DNA follows: TGTGCCAGTAGTATTAGGATCGACAGGGTGGGAAAGGAGGAAGATACGCAGTATTTT. This sequence encodes CASSIRIDRVGKEEDTQYF.

J is TRBJ2-7 and V is TRBV9; 8 nucleotides agree with TRBD2. Germline V gives CDR1 SGDLS, CDR2 YYNGEE. The CDR3 contains 15 residues. After removal of 3 bases from V and 7 bases from J, the junction contained 12 bases not matched to a gene. The CDR3 sequence is CASSASGAGEREQYF. The CDR3 nucleotides are TGTGCCAGCAGCGCCTCGGGAGCGGGAGAAAGGGAGCAGTACTTC.

This clone has just one count. The chain uses TRBV10-2 and TRBJ2-1; D may be TRBD2 (5 bases). The CDR3 is 15 amino acids. Looked up from germline, CDR1 is WSHSY and CDR2 is SAAADI. V gave up 2 bases and J gave up 4 bases, with 12 bases separating them. CDR3 region: CASSEGVALYNEQFF. CDR3 DNA sequence: TGCGCCAGCAGTGAGGGGGTAGCGCTATACAATGAGCAGTTCTTC.

V usage is TRBV21-1 and J usage is TRBJ2-1; whether TRBD2, the table's D call, matches the DNA was not checked. TRBV21-1 is assigned pseudogene status. The CDR3 consists of 15 residues. This CDR3 is CASPLRGLALNEQFF. The CDR3, as DNA: TGTGCCAGCCCCTTGAGGGGACTAGCCCTCAATGAGCAGTTCTTC.

The chain combines TRBV19 with TRBJ2-3; 8 nucleotides match TRBD2. This CDR3 contains 12 residues. Losses at the gene ends were 3 bases for V and 14 bases for J; bases not matched to a gene: 7. Germline lookup yields CDR1 LNHDA and CDR2 SQIVND (reference sequence). CDR3 in amino acids: CASSIREGRLYF. The CDR3 coding sequence is TGTGCCAGTAGTATCCGGGAGGGCCGCTTGTATTTT.

CDR3 loop: CASSISGTSTGELFF. The DNA of the CDR3 is TGTGCCAGCAGTATAAGCGGCACCTCCACCGGGGAGCTGTTTTTT. This rearrangement joins TRBV7-2 to TRBJ2-2; tentative D call: TRBD2 (5 bases). This CDR3 spans 15 amino acids. Germline loops: CDR1 SGHTA, CDR2 FQGNSA. Between the trimmed V and J ends, which lost 6 bases and 4 bases, there was a span of 15 bases.

The V gene is TRBV3-1 (or the pseudogene TRBV3-2), the J gene TRBJ2-1; D is undetermined. V shed 6 bases and J shed 1 base, with 7 bases lying between them. Germline V gene sequence: CDR1 LGHDT, CDR2 YNNKEL (reference sequence). The CDR3 contains 13 residues. CDR3 nucleotides: TGTGCCAGCAGTCCAACATCCTACAATGAGCAGTTCTTC. Amino acid sequence: CASSPTSYNEQFF.

The chain carries TRBV9 and TRBJ1-3, with D perhaps matching TRBD1 (6 bases). V was cut by 4 bases and J by 4 bases, with 12 bases left in between. Germline V gene lookup returns CDR1 SGDLS and CDR2 YYNGEE. CDR3 length: 14 amino acids. CDR3 sequence: CASSPRDRGNTIYF. The CDR3 DNA is TGTGCCAGCAGCCCTCGTGACAGGGGAAACACCATATATTTT. The whole variable domain, remainder taken from reference TRBV9 and TRBJ1-3, is DSGVTQTPKHLITATGQRVTLRCSPRSGDLSVYWYQQSLDQGLQFLIQYYNGEERAKGNILERFSAQQFPDLHSELNLSSLELGDSALYFCASSPRDRGNTIYFGEGSWLTVV.

This chain links TRBV7-9 with TRBJ1-6; D not certain. The CDR3 consists of 16 residues. The V end was cut by 4 bases, the J end by 8 bases, with 18 bases between. Germline V gene data show CDR1 as SEHNR and CDR2 as FQNEAQ (reference sequence). CDR3: CASSSIGGGPYSPLHF. The CDR3 nucleotides read TGTGCCAGCAGCTCGATCGGAGGAGGACCTTATTCACCCCTCCACTTT.